Below, 27 T cell receptor beta chains from the same sample are listed, as sequenced in a study of shared clonotypes between healthy human individuals. Here immunoSEQ multiplex PCR was the method, and the copy in TCRdb shows in-frame clones only, minus some. Of 950,000 to 1,300,000 clones in the sample, approximately 76% were seen once. Sequencing was carried out using memory CD4+ T cells sorted from blood. Subset reported: CD45RA-negative fraction. These receptors were collected from a man aged 18 to 30 in good health.

In its sample, this clone was seen once. In DNA form, the CDR3 reads TGTGCCAGTAGTAGGCCACCACATGGTACCTATGGCTACACCTTC. Encoded protein: CASSRPPHGTYGYTF. The rearrangement links TRBV19 to TRBJ1-2, with no clear D. This CDR3 is built from 15 residues. Germline V gives CDR1 LNHDA, CDR2 SQIVND (reference sequence). Trimming removed 4 bases from V and 4 bases from J, with 16 bases in between.

This chain uses TRBV4-1 with TRBJ1-2; possible D gene TRBD1, 6 bases. The CDR3 is made up of 14 amino acids. Germline-derived CDR1 and CDR2 are MGHRA and YSYEKL. The V end was cut by 6 bases, the J end by 6 bases, with 17 bases between. The CDR3 bases are TGCGCCAGCAGGTCCCTGGACAGAGTGCATGGCTACACCTTC. This encodes CASRSLDRVHGYTF.

The chain employs TRBV20-1 and TRBJ1-2; maybe TRBD1 (5 bases). The length of the CDR3 is 11 residues. Germline CDR1 DFQATT, CDR2 SNEGSKA (reference sequence). Trimming cost V 6 bases and J 3 bases, with 8 bases left between them. CDR3 in amino acids: CSAGTDYGYTF. As DNA, the CDR3 is TGCAGTGCGGGGACCGACTATGGCTACACCTTC.

V usage is TRBV19 and J usage is TRBJ1-4, with 9 bases fitting TRBD1. Trimming cost V 10 bases and J 7 bases; bases outside gene matches: 10. This CDR3 is 14 amino acids long. Germline V gene lookup returns CDR1 LNHDA and CDR2 SQIVND (reference sequence). The CDR3 is CATANRGLGEKLFF. CDR3 coding DNA: TGTGCCACCGCAAACAGGGGGCTTGGTGAAAAACTGTTTTTT. The full variable domain, in which reference TRBV19 and TRBJ1-4 provide the parts outside the CDR3, is DGGITQSPKYLFRKEGQNVTLSCEQNLNHDAMYWYRQDPGQGLRLIYYSQIVNDFQKGDIAEGYSVSREKKESFPLTVTSAQKNPTAFYLCATANRGLGEKLFFGSGTQLSVL.

The chain combines TRBV5-1 with TRBJ2-7; D remains ambiguous. The germline gives CDR1 SGHRS, CDR2 YFSETQ. The CDR3 has 13 amino acids. The germline V and J ends were trimmed by 0 bases and 2 bases, with 6 bases remaining between them. The CDR3 DNA reads TGCGCCAGCAGCTTGGGCAACACCTACGAGCAGTACTTC. This sequence encodes CASSLGNTYEQYF. Supplemented by reference TRBV5-1 and TRBJ2-7, the full variable domain reads KAGVTQTPRYLIKTRGQQVTLSCSPISGHRSVSWYQQTPGQGLQFLFEYFSETQRNKGNFPGRFSGRQFSNSRSEMNVSTLELGDSALYLCASSLGNTYEQYFGPGTRLTVT.

The genes are TRBV6-6 and TRBJ1-1, with 8 nucleotides matching TRBD1. Trimming took 5 bases from V and 7 from J; bases not matched to a gene: 3. CDR3 size: 12 residues. CDR1 is MNHNY and CDR2 is SVGAGI in the germline V gene (reference sequence). CDR3 amino acids: CASSPRGLEAFF. CDR3 nucleotides: TGTGCCAGCAGTCCCAGGGGGCTTGAAGCTTTCTTT.

This chain connects TRBV7-2 to TRBJ2-1, with 7 bases matching TRBD2. The CDR3 length is 14 residues. The germline gives CDR1 SGHTA, CDR2 FQGNSA. With V trimmed by 2 bases and J by 9 bases, 7 bases remained unmatched. CDR3 region: CASSLTGGSGEQFF. CDR3 coding DNA: TGTGCCAGCAGCTTAACTGGCGGGAGCGGTGAGCAGTTCTTC.

J is TRBJ1-2 and V is TRBV27; 7 bases map to TRBD1. After removal of 0 bases from V and 7 bases from J, the junction contained 2 bases not matched to a gene. Germline CDR1 reads MNHEY; CDR2 reads SMNVEV (reference sequence). The CDR3 spans 13 residues. The chain's CDR3 is CASSLSRGLGYTF. CDR3 nucleotide sequence: TGTGCCAGCAGTTTATCGAGGGGGCTTGGCTACACCTTC.

The chain recombines TRBV7-3 with TRBJ2-1, with D perhaps matching TRBD2 (6 bases). V was trimmed by 2 bases and J by 7 bases, leaving 15 bases between them. The germline V gene encodes CDR1 SGHTA and CDR2 FQGTGA. The CDR3 is made up of 15 amino acids. The DNA for the CDR3 is TGTGCCAGCAGCTTATCCGGGACTCCAGGGAATGAGCAGTTCTTC. This sequence encodes CASSLSGTPGNEQFF.

The chain combines TRBV6-1 with TRBJ2-5; 8 bases match TRBD1. CDR1 MNHNS and CDR2 SASEGT come from the germline V gene. The CDR3 contains 16 residues. V shed 4 bases and J 2 bases; nucleotides not matched to a gene: 9. The CDR3 nucleotides read TGTGCCAGCAGTGGACACAGGGGGAGGAATCAAGAGACCCAGTACTTC. This translates into CASSGHRGRNQETQYF.

J is TRBJ1-2 and V is TRBV30, with 7 bases identical to TRBD1. From germline, CDR1 is GTSNPN and CDR2 SVGIG (reference sequence). The CDR3 extends over 13 amino acids. Germline trimming cut 0 bases from V and 5 bases from J; bases unmatched to any gene: 3. DNA for the CDR3: TGTGCCTGGAGTGTACAACAGGGGTATGGCTACACCTTC. This sequence encodes CAWSVQQGYGYTF.

The rearrangement uses TRBV5-1 and TRBJ2-3, with TRBD2 identical over 8 bases. V lost 3 bases, J lost 4 bases, and 4 bases stayed unmatched. Looked up from germline, CDR1 is SGHRS and CDR2 is YFSETQ. The CDR3 consists of 14 residues. CDR3 DNA sequence: TGCGCCAGCAGCTCGGGGGGGCTAGCAGATACGCAGTATTTT. This sequence encodes CASSSGGLADTQYF.

The chain combines TRBV2 with TRBJ2-3, with D maybe TRBD1 (6 bases). This CDR3 region has 14 residues. V was shortened by 4 bases and J by 4 bases, with 12 bases between the two germline ends. CDR1 and CDR2 from the germline V gene are SNHLY and FYNNEI. CDR3 residues: CASSGGRTADTQYF. CDR3 nucleotide sequence: TGTGCCAGCAGTGGGGGGCGGACTGCAGATACGCAGTATTTT.

The CDR3 DNA follows: TGTGCCAGTAGAGGGACGGGTCTTAGCTCCTACAATGAGCAGTTCTTC. Translating gives CASRGTGLSSYNEQFF. The rearrangement joins TRBV19 to TRBJ2-1; either TRBD1 or TRBD2 may fit D (5 bases each). Trimming took off 6 bases at V and 0 bases at J, with 15 bases between the two ends. Per the germline V gene, CDR1 is LNHDA and CDR2 is SQIVND (reference sequence). This CDR3 is built from 16 residues.

This clone was picked up one time. The rearrangement uses TRBV30 and TRBJ2-7, with D possibly matching TRBD1 (5 bases). V dropped 4 bases and J dropped 2 bases, with 9 bases sitting between them. The CDR3 runs to 12 residues. Germline V CDR1 and CDR2: GTSNPN, SVGIG (reference sequence). The CDR3: CAWTRETYEQYF. The CDR3 DNA follows: TGTGCCTGGACCAGGGAAACCTACGAGCAGTACTTC.

The sample holds many counts of this clone. J is TRBJ1-5 and V is TRBV28; D not certain. The V gene's germline CDR1 is MDHEN and CDR2 SYDVKM. The CDR3 spans 16 residues. V was shortened by 2 bases and J by 4 bases, with 15 bases between the two germline ends. CDR3 sequence (DNA): TGTGCCAGCAGTTTACAAATTCTGCGGAGGAATCAGCCCCAGCATTTT. It specifies CASSLQILRRNQPQHF.

The gene calls are TRBV5-4 and TRBJ2-2; no clear D gene. V dropped 1 base and J dropped 1 base, with 11 bases sitting between them. The CDR3 runs 16 residues. Germline loops: CDR1 SGHNT, CDR2 YYREEE (reference sequence). CDR3 nucleotide sequence: TGTGCCAGCAGCTTGTCAGACGTTAGGAACACCGGGGAGCTGTTTTTT. It specifies CASSLSDVRNTGELFF.

The CDR3 here is CASGGGTEHHSNQPQHF. The CDR3 nucleotides read TGCGCCAGCGGGGGGGGGACAGAACATCATAGCAATCAGCCCCAGCATTTT. The rearrangement joins TRBV10-2 to TRBJ1-5; 7 nucleotides agree with TRBD1. The J segment lost 0 bases and the V segment lost 8 bases, leaving 13 bases of the junction unmatched. CDR1 and CDR2 (germline): WSHSY, SAAADI. CDR3 size: 17 residues.

This chain links TRBV6-5 with TRBJ1-4, with D tentatively TRBD1 (6 bases). Germline CDR1 reads MNHEY; CDR2 reads SVGAGI. CDR3 length equals 14 residues. Trimming pared 6 bases from V and 5 bases from J, leaving 13 bases between. The CDR3 DNA reads TGTGCCAGCAGCGAGGGACATTCCAATGAAAAACTGTTTTTT. This encodes CASSEGHSNEKLFF.

V usage is TRBV7-2 and J usage is TRBJ2-1; 10 bases are a match to TRBD1. The germline CDR1 and CDR2 sequences are SGHTA and FQGNSA. This CDR3 region has 15 residues. V trimming: 5 bases; J trimming: 4 bases; junction bases outside the gene matches: 5. The CDR3 protein is CASSPGGQGYNEQFF. CDR3 in DNA: TGTGCCAGCAGCCCGGGGGGACAGGGGTACAATGAGCAGTTCTTC.

This clone was seen more than once but under ten times. The chain joins TRBV6-1 to TRBJ1-6; TRBD1 aligns across 9 bases. Trimming removed 6 bases from V and 6 bases from J; junction bases left unmatched: 6. Looked up from germline, CDR1 is MNHNS and CDR2 is SASEGT. This CDR3 region has 15 residues. The CDR3 DNA sequence: TGTGCCAGCAGCCGGGACAGGGTATCTAATTCACCCCTCCACTTT. It is translated as CASSRDRVSNSPLHF.

Concerning this clone itself: Within the sample, other DNA sequences also encode this same CDR3. This chain joins TRBV5-1 and TRBJ2-1; 10 nucleotides align to TRBD2. The length of the CDR3 is 15 residues. Looked up from germline, CDR1 is SGHRS and CDR2 is YFSETQ. With V trimmed by 4 bases and J by 4 bases, 5 bases remained unmatched. The CDR3, as DNA: TGCGCCAGCAGCCCAGGACTAGCGGCTTACAATGAGCAGTTCTTC. Protein: CASSPGLAAYNEQFF.

The chain links TRBV4-1 to TRBJ2-1; TRBD1 is a possible D gene (7 bases). Germline CDR1 is MGHRA and CDR2 is YSYEKL. The V end was cut by 4 bases, the J end by 5 bases, with 24 bases between. CDR3 length equals 18 residues. CDR3 sequence: CASSRVAPGGPGNNEQFF. CDR3 in DNA: TGCGCCAGCAGCCGGGTGGCTCCAGGGGGGCCCGGCAACAATGAGCAGTTCTTC.

V and J are TRBV5-1 and TRBJ2-7; maybe TRBD2 (5 bases). The CDR3 length is 16 residues. Trimming took off 4 bases at V and 9 bases at J, with 26 bases between the two ends. From germline, CDR1 is SGHRS and CDR2 YFSETQ. The CDR3 nucleotides are TGCGCCAGCAGCACCGGTCTGGACCAAGGGAGTTTCGTGCAGTACTTC. This gives the protein CASSTGLDQGSFVQYF. The variable domain in full, with the rest retrieved from reference TRBV5-1 and TRBJ2-7, is KAGVTQTPRYLIKTRGQQVTLSCSPISGHRSVSWYQQTPGQGLQFLFEYFSETQRNKGNFPGRFSGRQFSNSRSEMNVSTLELGDSALYLCASSTGLDQGSFVQYFGPGTRLTVT.

DNA for the CDR3: TGTGCCAGCAGCTATCGGACAGGGGAAGACTATGGCTACACCTTC. Its translation: CASSYRTGEDYGYTF. The chain recombines TRBV14 with TRBJ1-2; 9 bases agree with TRBD1. The V and J ends lost 5 bases and 3 bases, in that order; junction bases with no gene match: 7. Germline V CDR1 and CDR2: SGHDN, FVKESK. The length of the CDR3 is 15 residues.

V gene TRBV4-3 combines with J gene TRBJ1-1; D remains ambiguous. The V gene lost 4 bases and the J gene lost 8 bases, with 17 bases spanning the gap. CDR1 and CDR2 (germline): LGHNA, YSLEER. This CDR3 is built from 14 residues. The CDR3 loop reads CASSLHGSVKEAFF. CDR3 in DNA: TGCGCCAGCAGCCTACACGGGTCGGTTAAGGAAGCTTTCTTT.

Comment on this clone: Other DNA sequences in this sample translate to the same CDR3. The V gene is TRBV4-2, the J gene TRBJ2-3; no firm D call. The CDR3 contains 14 residues. Trimming took off 1 base at V and 0 bases at J, with 5 bases between the two ends. The germline CDR1 and CDR2 sequences are LGHNA and YNFKEQ. The CDR3 region has the DNA TGTGCCAGCAGCCAAGGACTTAGCACAGATACGCAGTATTTT. Protein: CASSQGLSTDTQYF.